One sample yielded the 14 T cell receptor beta chains listed below, sequenced in a study of blood T cells in healthy people across ages. The second PCR ran roughly 6 to 11 cycles with a sample-barcoded 5' primer and J-beta primers. TCRdb fed the 5' RACE reads into MiXCR, producing one record per CDR3 protein. Of 1.8 million or so distinct CDR3 sequences listed, 35% to 50% are singletons. The sample comprised blood. The source of these receptors is a human donor in good health.

The CDR3 spells CASSQSGAEENEQFF. The CDR3 DNA reads TGTGCCAGCAGCCAAAGCGGGGCCGAGGAGAATGAGCAGTTCTTC. The rearrangement uses TRBV14 and TRBJ2-1; 7 bases fit TRBD2. The CDR3 runs 15 residues. CDR1 and CDR2 from the germline V gene are SGHDN and FVKESK. Trimming cost V 2 bases and J 7 bases; bases outside gene matches: 8. Full variable domain (remainder filled in from reference TRBV14 and TRBJ2-1): EAGVTQFPSHSVIEKGQTVTLRCDPISGHDNLYWYRRVMGKEIKFLLHFVKESKQDESGMPNNRFLAERTGGTYSTLKVQPAELEDSGVYFCASSQSGAEENEQFFGPGTRLTVL.

This clonotype has more than one count but fewer than ten. V gene TRBV24-1 combines with J gene TRBJ2-1; 9 bases map to TRBD1. The V gene end was trimmed by 4 bases and the J gene end by 3 bases; junction bases not matched to a gene: 6. CDR3 length: 16 amino acids. Germline-derived CDR1 and CDR2 are KGHDR and SFDVKD. Here the CDR3 reads CATSDVTGGDYNEQFF. Here the CDR3 DNA reads TGTGCCACCAGTGACGTCACAGGGGGCGACTACAATGAGCAGTTCTTC.

This clonotype was detected many times. The chain employs TRBV5-1 and TRBJ2-1, with 7 nucleotides matching TRBD2. The CDR3 is made up of 14 amino acids. The V gene's germline CDR1 is SGHRS and CDR2 YFSETQ. V shed 4 bases and J 3 bases; nucleotides not matched to a gene: 4. The CDR3 nucleotides read TGCGCCAGCAGCCGTGGACTAGACTACAATGAGCAGTTCTTC. Encoded protein: CASSRGLDYNEQFF. The full variable domain, completed using reference TRBV5-1 and TRBJ2-1, is KAGVTQTPRYLIKTRGQQVTLSCSPISGHRSVSWYQQTPGQGLQFLFEYFSETQRNKGNFPGRFSGRQFSNSRSEMNVSTLELGDSALYLCASSRGLDYNEQFFGPGTRLTVL.

The V call is TRBV6-1, the J call TRBJ2-1; 10 bases fit TRBD2. V was pared by 5 bases and J by 4 bases, with 23 bases of the junction left unmatched. Germline CDR1 MNHNS, CDR2 SASEGT. The CDR3 is 21 amino acids. Written as DNA, the CDR3 is TGTGCCAGCAGTAGGACTCGTTTAGCGGGGGGCCTCCTAGCCTTGTACAATGAGCAGTTCTTC. Amino acids: CASSRTRLAGGLLALYNEQFF.

This chain joins TRBV4-2 and TRBJ1-2; no clear D. The ends were cut back, 0 bases at V and 8 bases at J, with 16 bases in the middle. CDR1 is LGHNA, CDR2 YNFKEQ, per germline. There are 15 residues in the CDR3. The CDR3 spells CASSQENVAARGYTF. The CDR3, as DNA: TGTGCCAGCAGCCAAGAAAATGTCGCGGCTCGAGGCTACACCTTC.

This clonotype has only a few counts. This chain links TRBV13 with TRBJ2-1; D uncertain. V was clipped by 0 bases and J by 1 base, with 10 bases between them. There are 16 residues in the CDR3. The germline CDR1 and CDR2 sequences are PRHDT and FYEKMQ (reference sequence). CDR3 in DNA: TGTGCCAGCAGCTTAGGGTCTCGTGGGTCCTACAATGAGCAGTTCTTC. Translated: CASSLGSRGSYNEQFF.

This rearrangement joins TRBV6-5 to TRBJ2-3; 8 bases are a match to TRBD1. Germline values: CDR1 MNHEY, CDR2 SVGAGI. The junction had 9 bases not matched to a gene; V was cut back by 6 bases and J by 4 bases. The CDR3 has 15 amino acids. CDR3 sequence: CASRRGQVVADTQYF. The CDR3 nucleotides read TGTGCCAGCAGAAGGGGACAGGTCGTCGCAGATACGCAGTATTTT.

This clonotype was found a few times. This chain uses TRBV6-2 or TRBV6-3 with TRBJ2-5; D is possibly TRBD2 (5 bases). The CDR3 runs 16 residues. Germline-derived CDR1 and CDR2 are MNHEY and SVGEGT. Trimming cost V 6 bases and J 3 bases, with 20 bases left between them. This CDR3 is CASSPGLLGTKETQYF. The CDR3 DNA follows: TGTGCCAGCAGCCCCGGACTCTTGGGAACCAAAGAGACCCAGTACTTC.

This clonotype came up a few times. The chain is built from TRBV6-1 and TRBJ1-2; D might be TRBD1 (5 bases). The CDR3 sequence is 13 residues long. Trimming removed 5 bases from V and 3 bases from J, with 10 bases in between. CDR1 is MNHNS, CDR2 SASEGT, per germline. The CDR3 spells CASSQDSDYGYTF. The DNA of the CDR3 is TGTGCCAGCAGTCAAGACAGTGACTATGGCTACACCTTC.

The rearrangement joins TRBV29-1 to TRBJ2-7, with a possible D match to TRBD1 (6 bases). Germline V gene lookup returns CDR1 SQVTM and CDR2 ANQGSEA. The V end lost 7 bases, the J end lost 0 bases, and 13 bases lay between the germline ends. This CDR3 has 13 amino acids. This CDR3 is CSGRRDTSYEQYF. CDR3 DNA sequence: TGCAGCGGACGACGGGACACCTCCTACGAGCAGTACTTC.

V gene TRBV6-6 combines with J gene TRBJ2-3, with D perhaps given as TRBD1 or TRBD2 (5 bases each). There are 14 residues in the CDR3. Germline CDR1 is MNHNY and CDR2 is SVGAGI (reference sequence). The ends were cut back, 5 bases at V and 2 bases at J, with 11 bases in the middle. The CDR3 DNA is TGTGCCAGCAGTCCCGGGGCAACCACAGATACGCAGTATTTT. This sequence encodes CASSPGATTDTQYF.

Turning to this clonotype: One base away lies a much larger clone, so this may be a sequencing read error. This sequence joins TRBV20-1 and TRBJ2-3; the D call may be TRBD1 or TRBD2 (6 bases each). Germline V gene data show CDR1 as DFQATT and CDR2 as SNEGSKA (reference sequence). CDR3 length: 15 residues. V shed 3 bases and J shed 5 bases, with 18 bases lying between them. The CDR3 DNA reads as TGCAGTGCTAGGTTGGGGGGCGAGGGAAAAGATACGCAGTATTTT. Protein product: CSARLGGEGKDTQYF.

CDR3 protein: CASSQRTGFNEAFF. The CDR3 bases are TGTGCCAGCAGCCAACGGACAGGGTTTAATGAAGCTTTCTTT. The chain links TRBV7-9 to TRBJ1-1; TRBD1 agrees at 8 bases. CDR1 SEHNR and CDR2 FQNEAQ come from the germline V gene (reference sequence). There are 14 residues in the CDR3. Trimming cost V 5 bases and J 7 bases; bases outside gene matches: 9. The full variable domain, in which reference TRBV7-9 and TRBJ1-1 provide the parts outside the CDR3, is DTGVSQNPRHKITKRGQNVTFRCDPISEHNRLYWYRQTLGQGPEFLTYFQNEAQLEKSRLLSDRFSAERPKGSFSTLEIQRTEQGDSAMYLCASSQRTGFNEAFFGQGTRLTVV.

This rearrangement joins TRBV7-9 to TRBJ1-5, with D unresolved. V was cut by 6 bases and J by 7 bases, with 10 bases left in between. CDR1 is SEHNR and CDR2 is FQNEAQ in the germline V gene (reference sequence). The CDR3 runs 12 residues. CDR3: CASRYNSQPQHF. The CDR3 region has the DNA TGTGCCAGCAGATACAACAGCCAGCCCCAGCATTTT.